Following are 16 T cell receptor beta chains from one sample sequenced in a study of radiotherapy plus CTLA-4 blockade in lung cancer. Profiled with immunoSEQ multiplex PCR; TCRdb holds only in-frame clones, not every one. This sample carries over 80,000 clones, around four fifths of them seen once, and the ten largest clones take under 0.85%. Source: peripheral blood, taken from a patient treated with radiotherapy plus ipilimumab. All receptors derive from a human donor with non-small cell lung cancer who had stable disease on radiotherapy plus ipilimumab.

This sequence joins TRBV19 and TRBJ1-5; TRBD1 agrees at 12 bases. V trimming: 4 bases; J trimming: 6 bases; junction bases outside the gene matches: 4. Germline V gene sequence: CDR1 LNHDA, CDR2 SQIVND (reference sequence). This CDR3 has 15 residues. The CDR3 DNA reads TGTGCCAGTAGTAGAGGGACAGGGGGCAGTCAGCCCCAGCATTTT. Its translation is CASSRGTGGSQPQHF.

This chain links TRBV5-1 with TRBJ1-1; D is unclear. The CDR3 covers 11 residues. CDR1 is SGHRS and CDR2 is YFSETQ in the germline V gene. Trimming pared 5 bases from V and 1 base from J, leaving 3 bases between. CDR3 sequence: CASRENTEAFF. Here the CDR3 DNA reads TGCGCCAGCAGGGAGAACACTGAAGCTTTCTTT.

V usage is TRBV9 and J usage is TRBJ2-1, with 13 bases fitting TRBD2. J gave up 8 bases and V 2 bases, and 16 bases lay outside the gene matches. This CDR3 is 19 amino acids long. CDR1 and CDR2 from the germline V gene are SGDLS and YYNGEE. Here the CDR3 reads CASSVGRLAGGPFDDEQFF. The CDR3 coding sequence is TGTGCCAGCAGCGTGGGCAGACTAGCGGGGGGTCCTTTCGACGATGAGCAGTTCTTC.

This sequence joins TRBV6-6 and TRBJ2-7; D is undetermined. V was cut by 2 bases and J by 3 bases, with 11 bases left in between. The CDR3 contains 14 residues. Looked up from germline, CDR1 is MNHNY and CDR2 is SVGAGI (reference sequence). Written as DNA, the CDR3 is TGTGCCAGCAGTTACGCGGTGGAGAACTACGAGCAGTACTTC. It yields the protein CASSYAVENYEQYF.

V usage is TRBV27 and J usage is TRBJ1-5, with TRBD1 as a possible D gene (6 bases). The CDR3 extends over 13 amino acids. The V gene lost 6 bases and the J gene lost 4 bases, with 10 bases spanning the gap. Germline lookup yields CDR1 MNHEY and CDR2 SMNVEV (reference sequence). CDR3 DNA: TGTGCCAGCAGCCTGACAGGAAATCAGCCCCAGCATTTT. Protein sequence: CASSLTGNQPQHF.

This chain joins TRBV28 and TRBJ1-2, with D hard to call. V shed 7 bases and J shed 0 bases, with 21 bases lying between them. The CDR3 loop spans 17 amino acids. The germline V gene has CDR1 MDHEN and CDR2 SYDVKM. CDR3 residues: CASIKVGTPASNYGYTF. The DNA of the CDR3 is TGTGCCAGCATCAAGGTGGGCACTCCCGCTTCTAACTATGGCTACACCTTC.

This chain connects TRBV27 to TRBJ1-1; possible D gene TRBD1, 5 bases. V lost 3 bases to trimming and J lost 2 bases, with 10 bases between them. The germline CDR1 and CDR2 sequences are MNHEY and SMNVEV (reference sequence). This CDR3 has 14 residues. CDR3 region: CASSFLWGNTEAFF. The CDR3 DNA reads TGTGCCAGCAGTTTTCTCTGGGGCAACACTGAAGCTTTCTTT.

This chain joins TRBV7-6 and TRBJ2-3, with D maybe TRBD2 (5 bases). CDR1 and CDR2 from the germline V gene are SGHVS and FNYEAQ. This CDR3 is 15 amino acids long. The V and J ends lost 1 base and 4 bases respectively, with 12 bases between them. CDR3 nucleotide sequence: TGTGCCAGCAGCTTAGGAGGGAATGAGCCAGATACGCAGTATTTT. Translating it yields CASSLGGNEPDTQYF.

The J gene is TRBJ1-5, the V gene TRBV28; TRBD1 is a possible D gene (6 bases). Trimming shortened V by 7 bases and J by 2 bases, and 15 bases separated the two germline ends. This CDR3 has 15 amino acids. Germline CDR1 MDHEN, CDR2 SYDVKM. The CDR3 DNA reads TGTGCCAGCACCCCAGCTCCAGGGGGCAATCAGCCCCAGCATTTT. This codes for CASTPAPGGNQPQHF.

This chain connects TRBV7-2 to TRBJ1-4, with 8 bases identical to TRBD1. Germline-derived CDR1 and CDR2 are SGHTA and FQGNSA. This CDR3 has 14 residues. V was clipped by 4 bases and J by 8 bases; unmatched bases: 6. This chain's CDR3 is CASSSDREGEKLFF. CDR3 bases: TGTGCCAGCAGCTCGGACAGGGAAGGCGAAAAACTGTTTTTT.

The chain couples TRBV27 to TRBJ1-5; possible D gene TRBD1, 5 bases. Germline V lookup: CDR1 MNHEY, CDR2 SMNVEV (reference sequence). The CDR3 has 14 amino acids. V was trimmed by 2 bases and J by 3 bases, leaving 8 bases between them. Here the CDR3 reads CASSLRQLNQPQHF. The CDR3 nucleotides read TGTGCCAGCAGTTTAAGACAGCTCAATCAGCCCCAGCATTTT.

This clone appeared a single time. The chain is built from TRBV11-2 and TRBJ1-2; 8 nucleotides align to TRBD1. CDR1 is SGHAT and CDR2 is FQNNGV in the germline V gene. This CDR3 has 16 amino acids. After removal of 6 bases from V and 0 bases from J, the junction contained 9 bases not matched to a gene. The CDR3 DNA reads as TGTGCCAGCAGTCCCCGGACAGGGCGACCTAACTATGGCTACACCTTC. Residues: CASSPRTGRPNYGYTF.

The chain is built from TRBV28 and TRBJ2-1, with 8 bases that match TRBD1. In germline, CDR1 is MDHEN, CDR2 SYDVKM. After removal of 3 bases from V and 7 bases from J, the junction contained 8 bases not matched to a gene. The CDR3 consists of 15 residues. CDR3: CASSFRQGAGNEQFF. CDR3 sequence (DNA): TGTGCCAGCAGTTTTAGGCAGGGGGCGGGAAATGAGCAGTTCTTC.

The chain carries TRBV2 and TRBJ2-7, with TRBD2 matching over 10 bases. This CDR3 region has 15 residues. From germline, CDR1 is SNHLY and CDR2 FYNNEI. J was trimmed by 3 bases and V by 6 bases; bases with no gene match: 8. In DNA form, the CDR3 reads TGTGCCAGCAGGGAACTAGCGGGAAAAGGCTACGAGCAGTACTTC. Its protein product is CASRELAGKGYEQYF.

There are a few counts of this clone. The rearrangement links TRBV28 to TRBJ1-6; D perhaps matches TRBD1 (5 bases). Germline V lookup: CDR1 MDHEN, CDR2 SYDVKM. The CDR3 spans 14 residues. Trimming cost V 7 bases and J 7 bases, with 14 bases left between them. The CDR3 reads CASIPGGGNSPLHF. The CDR3, as DNA: TGTGCCAGCATCCCGGGTGGGGGGAATTCACCCCTCCACTTT.

The genes are TRBV2 and TRBJ2-7; 9 bases match TRBD1. V gave up 7 bases and J gave up 3 bases; unmatched junction bases: 10. The CDR3 has 15 residues. Germline assignment: CDR1 SNHLY and CDR2 FYNNEI. The CDR3 bases are TGTGCCAGCATGAAGCCTCCGGGACAGGGCTACGAGCAGTACTTC. Residues: CASMKPPGQGYEQYF. Full variable domain (rest looked up from reference TRBV2 and TRBJ2-7): EPEVTQTPSHQVTQMGQEVILRCVPISNHLYFYWYRQILGQKVEFLVSFYNNEISEKSEIFDDQFSVERPDGSNFTLKIRSTKLEDSAMYFCASMKPPGQGYEQYFGPGTRLTVT.